The 20 T cell receptor beta chains in this list originate from one sample, sequenced in a study of sequential checkpoint blockade in melanoma. The treatment: randomized to nivolumab then ipilimumab (arm A) or the reverse (arm B). Profiled with immunoSEQ multiplex PCR; TCRdb holds only in-frame clones, not every one. The repertoire holds thousands of clones, with less than 50% as singletons. The sample consisted of CD8+ T cells sorted from blood (inferred from file names), taken from a patient given nivolumab and ipilimumab in sequence. The receptors derive from a human donor with melanoma.

In its sample, this clone was seen a few times. The genes are TRBV9 and TRBJ1-2; tentative D call: TRBD1 (6 bases). Trimming removed 4 bases from V and 4 bases from J, with 14 bases in between. In germline, CDR1 is SGDLS, CDR2 YYNGEE. The CDR3 has 14 residues. The CDR3 here is CASSLPGHFYGYTF. Written as DNA, the CDR3 is TGTGCCAGCAGCTTACCGGGACATTTCTATGGCTACACCTTC.

The chain uses TRBV6-5 and TRBJ2-7; TRBD1 matches at 9 bases. V lost 7 bases, J lost 5 bases, and 9 bases stayed unmatched. The CDR3 covers 14 residues. Germline V gene sequence: CDR1 MNHEY, CDR2 SVGAGI. The CDR3 sequence is CASNSGTGIHEQYF. For the CDR3, the DNA is TGTGCCAGCAACTCCGGGACAGGGATCCACGAGCAGTACTTC.

This rearrangement joins TRBV7-6 to TRBJ1-1; a possible D gene is TRBD1 (5 bases). The CDR3 sequence is 14 residues long. CDR1 and CDR2 from the germline V gene are SGHVS and FNYEAQ. Trimming took 5 bases from V and 5 from J, leaving 15 bases between them. DNA of the CDR3: TGTGCCAGCAGCCCAGTCCCAGGGTCGACTGAAGCTTTCTTT. The encoded protein is CASSPVPGSTEAFF.

This clone has a handful of counts. CDR3 sequence reads: CASSVSGTITYEQYF. The CDR3 nucleotides read TGTGCCAGCAGCGTAAGCGGGACAATAACCTACGAGCAGTACTTC. The V call is TRBV9, the J call TRBJ2-7, with D perhaps TRBD2 (7 bases). This CDR3 contains 15 residues. V lost 1 base, J lost 2 bases, and 13 bases lay in between. The germline CDR1 and CDR2 sequences are SGDLS and YYNGEE. Full variable domain (missing parts from reference TRBV9 and TRBJ2-7): DSGVTQTPKHLITATGQRVTLRCSPRSGDLSVYWYQQSLDQGLQFLIQYYNGEERAKGNILERFSAQQFPDLHSELNLSSLELGDSALYFCASSVSGTITYEQYFGPGTRLTVT.

The V call is TRBV7-7, the J call TRBJ2-2, with D perhaps TRBD2 (5 bases). Trimming pared 5 bases from V and 3 bases from J, leaving 19 bases between. The V gene's germline CDR1 is SSHAT and CDR2 FNYEAQ (reference sequence). This CDR3 has 17 residues. The CDR3 coding sequence is TGTGCCAGCAGCCCCGGGGTGAGGGAGCTGGACACCGGGGAGCTGTTTTTT. It translates to CASSPGVRELDTGELFF. Filled out from reference TRBV7-7 and TRBJ2-2, the complete variable domain reads GAGVSQSPRYKVTKRGQDVTLRCDPISSHATLYWYQQALGQGPEFLTYFNYEAQPDKSGLPSDRFSAERPEGSISTLTIQRTEQRDSAMYRCASSPGVRELDTGELFFGEGSRLTVL.

The chain links TRBV18 to TRBJ1-2; TRBD1 agrees at 8 bases. The CDR3 loop spans 19 amino acids. The germline V gene has CDR1 KGHSH and CDR2 LQKENI. V was clipped by 0 bases and J by 4 bases; unmatched bases: 16. The chain's CDR3 is CASSPPRETGASNLYGYTF. CDR3 DNA: TGTGCCAGCTCACCACCGCGGGAGACAGGGGCTTCCAACCTCTATGGCTACACCTTC.

The rearrangement links TRBV19 to TRBJ2-1; 9 bases fit TRBD2. Trimming removed 8 bases from V and 4 bases from J; junction bases left unmatched: 6. Germline values: CDR1 LNHDA, CDR2 SQIVND (reference sequence). This CDR3 comprises 14 residues. The CDR3 spells CASSAGGMYNEQFF. DNA for the CDR3: TGTGCCAGTTCGGCGGGGGGGATGTACAATGAGCAGTTCTTC.

This clone showed up just a few times. V usage is TRBV4-3 and J usage is TRBJ1-1, with 8 bases that match TRBD1. The ends lost 4 bases at V and 6 bases at J; junction bases unmatched: 7. The germline V gene has CDR1 LGHNA and CDR2 YSLEER. The CDR3 totals 14 residues. In DNA, the CDR3 is TGCGCCAGCAGCCCCGTCCAGGGGGCGGCTGAAGCTTTCTTT. Translated: CASSPVQGAAEAFF.

Sample share makes this clone medium-sized (0.01 to 0.1%). The chain couples TRBV27 to TRBJ2-7, with 11 bases that match TRBD1. V shed 11 bases and J 7 bases; nucleotides not matched to a gene: 7. The V gene's germline CDR1 is MNHEY and CDR2 SMNVEV (reference sequence). The CDR3 runs 12 residues. CDR3 protein: CASGDRGWEQYF. As DNA, the CDR3 is TGTGCCTCGGGGGACAGGGGGTGGGAGCAGTACTTC.

In this sample, this clone turned up a few times. The J gene is TRBJ2-7, the V gene TRBV27; the D gene is possibly TRBD2 (6 bases). In germline, CDR1 is MNHEY, CDR2 SMNVEV (reference sequence). Trimming removed 3 bases at V and 4 bases at J, with 19 bases between. This CDR3 has 16 amino acids. The CDR3 sequence is CASSLAAFTAGYEQYF. The DNA for the CDR3 is TGTGCCAGCAGTTTGGCAGCTTTTACTGCGGGGTACGAGCAGTACTTC.

This chain connects TRBV14 to TRBJ2-7; the D is unclear. Trimming stripped 1 base from V and 6 bases from J, with 13 bases between. CDR1 is SGHDN and CDR2 is FVKESK in the germline V gene. The CDR3 contains 14 residues. CDR3 sequence reads: CASSQAGIRPEQYF. CDR3 bases: TGTGCCAGCAGCCAAGCAGGTATTAGGCCCGAGCAGTACTTC.

This sequence joins TRBV4-1 and TRBJ1-1; D unresolved. V was clipped by 1 base and J by 0 bases, with 9 bases between them. The CDR3 covers 15 residues. Germline CDR1 is MGHRA and CDR2 is YSYEKL. CDR3 nucleotide sequence: TGCGCCAGCAGCCAAGGTATTCTTATGAACACTGAAGCTTTCTTT. Protein product: CASSQGILMNTEAFF.

The rearrangement links TRBV6-5 to TRBJ1-5, with no clear D. The V and J ends lost 0 bases and 1 base respectively, with 7 bases between them. The CDR3 spans 15 residues. CDR1 MNHEY and CDR2 SVGAGI come from the germline V gene. DNA for the CDR3: TGTGCCAGCAGTTACTCTGCTACGAGCAATCAGCCCCAGCATTTT. This codes for CASSYSATSNQPQHF.

The chain employs TRBV9 and TRBJ1-2, with 9 bases matching TRBD1. J gave up 7 bases and V 4 bases, and 8 bases lay outside the gene matches. Germline-derived CDR1 and CDR2 are SGDLS and YYNGEE. This CDR3 comprises 14 residues. DNA for the CDR3: TGTGCCAGCAGCCCGGGGGACAGGGCGAGTGGCTACACCTTC. It codes for CASSPGDRASGYTF.

The chain is built from TRBV9 and TRBJ2-7; the match to TRBD1 covers 7 bases. This CDR3 spans 15 amino acids. Germline V gene sequence: CDR1 SGDLS, CDR2 YYNGEE. The V and J ends lost 3 bases and 0 bases, in that order; junction bases with no gene match: 6. The CDR3 here is CASSAGTVPSYEQYF. The CDR3, as DNA: TGTGCCAGCAGCGCAGGGACAGTTCCCTCCTACGAGCAGTACTTC.

The chain couples TRBV4-3 to TRBJ2-7; the D is unclear. This CDR3 contains 15 residues. V was cut by 0 bases and J by 2 bases, with 11 bases left in between. The germline CDR1 and CDR2 sequences are LGHNA and YSLEER. For the CDR3, the DNA is TGCGCCAGCAGCCAAGAGGCCTACAGAACCTACGAGCAGTACTTC. Its protein product is CASSQEAYRTYEQYF.

The chain carries TRBV9 and TRBJ2-5; TRBD2 is a possible D gene (6 bases). The CDR3 totals 14 residues. Germline V lookup: CDR1 SGDLS, CDR2 YYNGEE. V was shortened by 4 bases and J by 1 base, with 11 bases between the two germline ends. CDR3 protein: CASSPGLLQETQYF. The CDR3, as DNA: TGTGCCAGCAGCCCCGGACTACTCCAAGAGACCCAGTACTTC.

The chain links TRBV19 to TRBJ2-5, with 9 bases identical to TRBD2. Germline lookup yields CDR1 LNHDA and CDR2 SQIVND (reference sequence). The junction had 6 bases not matched to a gene; V was cut back by 5 bases and J by 2 bases. The CDR3 consists of 15 residues. CDR3: CASSSRTSVQETQYF. CDR3 nucleotide sequence: TGTGCCAGTAGTTCGCGGACTAGCGTACAAGAGACCCAGTACTTC.

This clone was detected only a few times. The V and J genes are TRBV6-6 and TRBJ1-2, with TRBD1 matching over 7 bases. J was trimmed by 7 bases and V by 7 bases; bases with no gene match: 3. CDR3 length: 11 amino acids. Germline V lookup: CDR1 MNHNY, CDR2 SVGAGI (reference sequence). The chain's CDR3 is CASKTGIGYTF. In DNA form, the CDR3 reads TGTGCCAGCAAGACAGGGATTGGCTACACCTTC.

The chain recombines TRBV9 with TRBJ1-3, with no clear D. Trimming left V 5 bases short and J 2 bases short, with 8 bases between. The CDR3 is made up of 13 amino acids. The germline V gene encodes CDR1 SGDLS and CDR2 YYNGEE. This CDR3 reads CASSDSTGNTIYF. CDR3 in DNA: TGTGCCAGCAGTGACTCAACTGGAAACACCATATATTTT.